The sequence of this T cell receptor (beta chain) was determined in a study of blood T cell repertoires in COVID-19. Study details: COVID-19 samples from acute and convalescent phases originated in the United States, Italy and Spain. T cells, B-cell-depleted T cells, or PBMCs supplied cDNA or gDNA.

This clone was counted only a few times. The V and J ends lost 1 base and 6 bases respectively, with 12 bases between them. From germline, CDR1 is LNHNV and CDR2 YYDKDF (reference sequence). The CDR3 totals 14 residues. In the original processing: Using reference gene primer amplification, nucleated cell counts were estimated. Produced via immunoSEQ multiplex PCR; TCRdb's table is partial and in-frame only. V and J calls and clone size are copied from that table; D and trimming were computed from the DNA. The sample lists 250,000 or so clones, about 88% occurring once. The source is a woman aged 40 to 50 who had recovered from COVID-19. Sample: peripheral blood. This chain uses TRBV15 with TRBJ1-2, with D possibly TRBD1 on 5 matching bases. The CDR3 sequence: CATSRVGGIDGYTF. As DNA, the CDR3 is TGTGCCACCAGCAGAGTGGGGGGAATTGATGGCTACACCTTC.